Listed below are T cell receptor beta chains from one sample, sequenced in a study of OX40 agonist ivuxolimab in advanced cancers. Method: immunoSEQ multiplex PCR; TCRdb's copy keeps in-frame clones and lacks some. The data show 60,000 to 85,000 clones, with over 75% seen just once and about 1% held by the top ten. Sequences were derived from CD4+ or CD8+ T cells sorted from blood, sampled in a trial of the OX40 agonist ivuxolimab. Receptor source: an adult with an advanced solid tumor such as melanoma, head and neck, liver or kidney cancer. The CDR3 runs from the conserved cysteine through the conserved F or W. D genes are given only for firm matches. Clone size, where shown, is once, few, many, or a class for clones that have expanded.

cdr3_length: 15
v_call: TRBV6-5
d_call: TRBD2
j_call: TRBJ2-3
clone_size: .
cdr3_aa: CASSRSGAGTDTQYF
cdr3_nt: TGTGCCAGCAGTCGGAGCGGGGCGGGGACAGATACGCAGTATTTT

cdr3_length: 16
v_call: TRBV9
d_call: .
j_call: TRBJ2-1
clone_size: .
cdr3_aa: CASSTDGRSGFNEQFF
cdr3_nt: TGTGCCAGCAGCACAGACGGCAGGTCAGGGTTCAATGAGCAGTTCTTC

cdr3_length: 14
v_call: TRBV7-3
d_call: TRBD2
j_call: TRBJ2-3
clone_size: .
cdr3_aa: CASGLGAGADTQYF
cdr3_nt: TGTGCCAGCGGACTTGGGGCGGGAGCAGATACGCAGTATTTT

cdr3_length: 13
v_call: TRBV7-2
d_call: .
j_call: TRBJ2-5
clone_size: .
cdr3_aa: CASSQYAGGTQYF
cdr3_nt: TGTGCCAGCAGCCAGTACGCGGGCGGGACCCAGTACTTC

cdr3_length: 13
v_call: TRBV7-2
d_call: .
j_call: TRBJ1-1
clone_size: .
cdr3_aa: CASSLGIRLGVFF
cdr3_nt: TGTGCCAGCAGCTTAGGAATTCGGCTCGGGGTTTTCTTT

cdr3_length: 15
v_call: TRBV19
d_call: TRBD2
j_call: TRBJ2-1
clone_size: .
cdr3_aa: CASSTGLVGSNEQFF
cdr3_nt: TGTGCCAGTAGTACCGGACTAGTTGGGTCAAATGAGCAGTTCTTC

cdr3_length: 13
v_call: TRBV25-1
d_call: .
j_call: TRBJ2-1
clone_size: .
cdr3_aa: CASRDSWGNEQFF
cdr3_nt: TGTGCCAGCCGGGATAGCTGGGGGAATGAGCAGTTCTTC

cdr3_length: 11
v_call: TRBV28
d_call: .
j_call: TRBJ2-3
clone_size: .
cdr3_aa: CASQRTDTQYF
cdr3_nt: TGTGCCAGCCAACGCACAGATACGCAGTATTTT

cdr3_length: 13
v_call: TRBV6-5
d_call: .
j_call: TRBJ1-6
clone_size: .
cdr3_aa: CAVRGEGTPSLHF
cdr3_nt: TGTGCCGTCCGGGGGGAGGGTACTCCGTCCCTCCACTTT

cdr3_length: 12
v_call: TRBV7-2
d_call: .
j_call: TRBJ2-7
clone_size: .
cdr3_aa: CASSLLPPLRYF
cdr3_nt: TGTGCCAGCAGCTTACTCCCCCCCCTACGGTACTTC

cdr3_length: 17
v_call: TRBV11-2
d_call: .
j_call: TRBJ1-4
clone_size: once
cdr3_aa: CASSLRVPGSAVEKLFF
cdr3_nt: TGTGCCAGCAGCTTACGTGTGCCAGGAAGTGCAGTGGAAAAACTGTTTTTT